This T cell receptor beta chain comes out of a study of cytomegalovirus exposure and HLA in healthy donors. Study-level information: HLA-typed donors were the source of approximately 85 million unique TCRs held in an early data release.

Concerning this clone: Antigen unknown.

60 Vbeta and 13 Jbeta primers were used in PCR. Method: immunoSEQ multiplex PCR; TCRdb's copy keeps in-frame clones and lacks some. Of 110,000 or so clones in the sample, 70% to 80% were seen once. All donors participated as healthy donors of bone marrow. Donors were nominally healthy when sampled, though unrecorded immune exposures were likely. Deletions cut 2 bases from V and 2 bases from J, with 10 bases between. CDR3 length: 15 residues. Germline loops: CDR1 WSHSY, CDR2 SAAADI. The study's findings and limits: Researchers had no immune exposure information except CMV serostatus available.

The rearrangement links TRBV10-2 to TRBJ1-5; D gene uncertain. The receptor was derived from a man aged 50 to 59 in good health and CMV-seropositive. What was sequenced was PBMCs. CDR3 bases: TGCGCCAGCAGTGAGCTTCGGGAGGGCAATCAGCCCCAGCATTTT. Amino acid sequence: CASSELREGNQPQHF.